This TCR beta chain was sequenced in a study of beta chain features in type 1 diabetes. Expressed TCRB transcripts were sequenced, since all the RNA that had been isolated was reverse transcribed. Only in-frame clones appear in the TCRdb table, and some are missing; sequencing was by immunoSEQ multiplex PCR. The repertoire holds about 900,000 clones, with 15% to 20% as singletons. Per germline, CDR1 SGHKS and CDR2 YYEKEE (reference sequence). V was pared by 7 bases and J by 2 bases, with 13 bases between. CDR3 length: 14 residues. The TCR originated in a woman aged 18-29 years in good health. This rearrangement joins TRBV5-5 to TRBJ2-4; D remains ambiguous. The sample consisted of naive CD4+ T cells from blood. CDR3 bases: TGTGCCAGCGCAACCTGGGATTCCAAAAACATTCAGTACTTC. This encodes CASATWDSKNIQYF. Drawing the rest from reference TRBV5-5 and TRBJ2-4, the complete variable domain is DAGVTQSPTHLIKTRGQQVTLRCSPISGHKSVSWYQQVLGQGPQFIFQYYEKEERGRGNFPDRFSARQFPNYSSELNVNALLLGDSALYLCASATWDSKNIQYFGAGTRLSVL.